Each of the 28 T cell receptor beta chains below was sequenced from the same sample in a study of CD8+ T cells in alopecia areata. As for treatment: oral pan-JAK inhibitor, 5-10 mg twice daily. Sequencing relied on a cDNA template that was reverse transcribed from extracted RNA. Only in-frame clones appear in the TCRdb table, and some are missing; sequencing was by immunoSEQ multiplex PCR. This table holds a few hundred thousand clones, 35% to 40% found once. The sequenced sample was CD4+ T cells sorted from blood, obtained at approximately week 30, from a patient treated with tofacitinib. All receptors come from a human donor with alopecia areata.

The V gene is TRBV7-3, the J gene TRBJ1-2, with TRBD1 matching over 11 bases. The CDR3 runs 16 residues. The germline CDR1 and CDR2 sequences are SGHTA and FQGTGA. V shed 0 bases, J shed 2 bases, and the junction held 2 bases outside the gene matches. The CDR3 bases are TGTGCCAGCAGCTTAACTTGGACAGGGGGCAACTATGGCTACACCTTC. It is translated as CASSLTWTGGNYGYTF.

CDR3 DNA: TGTGCCAGCAGCTCCGTCCCGGGACTAGCGGGAGCTCCCTACGAGCAGTACTTC. Translated: CASSSVPGLAGAPYEQYF. The chain couples TRBV11-3 to TRBJ2-7; TRBD2 matches at 14 bases. CDR3 length equals 18 residues. Per the germline V gene, CDR1 is SGHNT and CDR2 is YENEEA. J lost 2 bases, V lost 4 bases, and 10 bases had no gene match.

The table lists this clone with a few counts. The chain employs TRBV6-6 and TRBJ2-3; D remains unclear. Per the germline V gene, CDR1 is MNHNY and CDR2 is SVGAGI (reference sequence). There are 12 residues in the CDR3. Trimming removed 8 bases at V and 5 bases at J, with 11 bases between. The CDR3 sequence: CASGPDGDTQYF. CDR3 nucleotides: TGTGCCAGCGGTCCGGATGGAGATACGCAGTATTTT.

The chain employs TRBV4-2 and TRBJ1-4; 10 bases map to TRBD1. The CDR3 has 14 residues. Germline CDR1 LGHNA, CDR2 YNFKEQ. V dropped 7 bases and J dropped 6; count of bases not matched to a gene: 5. Here the CDR3 DNA reads TGTGCCAGCAAGAGACAGGGGGCAGATGAAAAACTGTTTTTT. It encodes CASKRQGADEKLFF.

This clone was seen a handful of times. This chain joins TRBV2 and TRBJ2-7; 10 bases line up with TRBD2. The length of the CDR3 is 14 residues. CDR1 and CDR2 (germline): SNHLY, FYNNEI. V was pared by 4 bases and J by 3 bases, with 3 bases of the junction left unmatched. CDR3 coding DNA: TGTGCCAGCAGTGGGACTAGCGGTTTCTACGAGCAGTACTTC. It yields the protein CASSGTSGFYEQYF.

The chain joins TRBV9 to TRBJ1-2, with D maybe TRBD1 (5 bases). This CDR3 is built from 15 residues. The V gene lost 5 bases and the J gene lost 3 bases, with 17 bases spanning the gap. Germline CDR1 SGDLS, CDR2 YYNGEE. The CDR3 loop is CASRTDSRSHYGYTF. The CDR3 nucleotides read TGTGCCAGCAGGACCGACAGTAGGTCGCACTATGGCTACACCTTC.

This chain connects TRBV2 to TRBJ2-7, with a weak D call TRBD2 (5 bases). CDR3 length: 16 amino acids. Germline CDR1 reads SNHLY; CDR2 reads FYNNEI. The V end lost 8 bases, the J end lost 3 bases, and 23 bases lay between the germline ends. CDR3 sequence reads: CASGGNYLGAVYEQYF. The CDR3, as DNA: TGTGCCAGCGGCGGTAATTACTTGGGAGCGGTCTACGAGCAGTACTTC.

This chain joins TRBV2 and TRBJ1-2; 9 bases are shared with TRBD1. CDR1 and CDR2 (germline): SNHLY, FYNNEI. The CDR3 consists of 15 residues. The V and J ends lost 6 bases and 2 bases, in that order; junction bases with no gene match: 7. The DNA for the CDR3 is TGTGCCAGCAGGCGGGACAGGGATTGGAACTATGGCTACACCTTC. It yields the protein CASRRDRDWNYGYTF.

This chain uses TRBV30 with TRBJ2-1, with unresolved D. V lost 4 bases and J lost 0, with 10 bases in between. CDR1 and CDR2 (germline): GTSNPN, SVGIG (reference sequence). The CDR3 runs 14 residues. CDR3 DNA sequence: TGTGCCTGGAAGCGAGTGAGCTCCTACAATGAGCAGTTCTTC. It is translated as CAWKRVSSYNEQFF.

The chain links TRBV5-1 to TRBJ1-2; 8 bases fit TRBD1. This CDR3 is built from 12 residues. CDR1 and CDR2 from the germline V gene are SGHRS and YFSETQ. Losses at the gene ends were 6 bases for V and 7 bases for J; bases not matched to a gene: 5. The chain's CDR3 is CASTAGGIGYTF. The CDR3 DNA reads TGCGCCAGCACGGCAGGGGGCATTGGCTACACCTTC.

This rearrangement joins TRBV9 to TRBJ2-2; 10 nucleotides agree with TRBD2. Trimming at V came to 1 base and at J to 7 bases, leaving 7 bases not matched to a gene. CDR1 and CDR2 (germline): SGDLS, YYNGEE. The CDR3 is 16 residues long. In DNA form, the CDR3 reads TGTGCCAGCAGCGTAATGCTAGCGGGAGATCACGGGGAGCTGTTTTTT. Its translation: CASSVMLAGDHGELFF.

This clone was seen only a few times. The V call is TRBV6-1, the J call TRBJ2-2; D may correspond to TRBD1 or TRBD2 (5 bases each). The germline gives CDR1 MNHNS, CDR2 SASEGT. This CDR3 comprises 15 residues. V lost 0 bases and J lost 7, with 12 bases in between. Here the CDR3 reads CASSEAGTWRGELFF. The CDR3 DNA reads TGTGCCAGCAGTGAAGCGGGGACGTGGCGCGGGGAGCTGTTTTTT.

The table lists this clone with a few counts. This chain connects TRBV29-1 to TRBJ2-7, with a possible D match to TRBD1 (6 bases). With 4 bases removed from V and 3 bases from J, the gap between germline ends came to 10 bases. The CDR3 is 12 residues long. CDR1 and CDR2 (germline): SQVTM, ANQGSEA. This CDR3 is CSVGRGDYEQYF. The CDR3 DNA reads as TGCAGCGTTGGCAGGGGTGACTACGAGCAGTACTTC.

This chain links TRBV29-1 with TRBJ1-5; D is ambiguous. The CDR3 extends over 12 amino acids. Trimming removed 1 base at V and 9 bases at J, with 10 bases between. Germline lookup yields CDR1 SQVTM and CDR2 ANQGSEA. CDR3 sequence reads: CSVEGTEGPQHF. The CDR3 DNA is TGCAGCGTTGAAGGCACGGAGGGGCCCCAGCATTTT.

The V and J genes are TRBV6-1 and TRBJ1-5; possibly TRBD1 for D (5 bases). The germline V and J ends were trimmed by 6 bases and 0 bases, with 12 bases remaining between them. This CDR3 has 15 residues. Germline CDR1 and CDR2: MNHNS and SASEGT. The CDR3 DNA reads TGTGCCAGCAGGCCGACAGTTTATAGCAATCAGCCCCAGCATTTT. Encoded protein: CASRPTVYSNQPQHF.

The chain links TRBV9 to TRBJ2-3; 10 nucleotides match TRBD1. The length of the CDR3 is 19 residues. Germline V gene sequence: CDR1 SGDLS, CDR2 YYNGEE. Trimming cost V 3 bases and J 2 bases; bases outside gene matches: 15. CDR3 in DNA: TGTGCCAGCAGCGAGGATCCGGGACAGGGGTCCCAAATCACAGATACGCAGTATTTT. Amino acid sequence: CASSEDPGQGSQITDTQYF.

There are a few counts of this clone. The J gene is TRBJ2-4, the V gene TRBV9; D possibly corresponds to TRBD1 (6 bases). CDR3 length: 13 amino acids. V lost 4 bases and J lost 6, with 11 bases in between. Per the germline V gene, CDR1 is SGDLS and CDR2 is YYNGEE. The CDR3 protein is CASSSGQGNIQYF. DNA of the CDR3: TGTGCCAGCAGCTCGGGACAAGGAAACATTCAGTACTTC.

The rearrangement uses TRBV7-9 and TRBJ1-1; D gene uncertain. CDR3 length equals 12 residues. CDR1 and CDR2 from the germline V gene are SEHNR and FQNEAQ (reference sequence). Trimming took 6 bases from V and 6 from J, leaving 11 bases between them. CDR3 region: CASSQGVSEAFF. The CDR3 DNA is TGTGCCAGCAGTCAAGGCGTCTCTGAAGCTTTCTTT.

There are a few counts of this clone. This chain's CDR3 is CASSSGVKDIQYF. In nucleotides, the CDR3 is TGTGCCAGCAGCTCCGGCGTAAAGGACATTCAGTACTTC. The gene calls are TRBV5-6 and TRBJ2-4; D gene ambiguous. This CDR3 spans 13 amino acids. V dropped 3 bases and J dropped 8 bases, with 12 bases sitting between them. Per germline, CDR1 SGHDT and CDR2 YYEEEE.

The chain employs TRBV27 and TRBJ2-3; no definite D call. With 8 bases removed from V and 1 base from J, the gap between germline ends came to 4 bases. The CDR3 extends over 11 amino acids. Germline CDR1 reads MNHEY; CDR2 reads SMNVEV (reference sequence). CDR3 DNA: TGTGCCAGCTGGCGCACAGATACGCAGTATTTT. Translated, it gives CASWRTDTQYF.

This clone was seen more than once but under ten times. This chain uses TRBV7-9 with TRBJ1-2; 7 nucleotides line up with TRBD1. CDR3 length: 13 residues. Trimming took 5 bases from V and 4 from J; bases not matched to a gene: 4. Per the germline V gene, CDR1 is SEHNR and CDR2 is FQNEAQ (reference sequence). The DNA of the CDR3 is TGTGCCAGCAGCCCGACAGGGCCCTATGGCTACACCTTC. Its translation: CASSPTGPYGYTF.

This clone was observed a few times. This chain joins TRBV7-3 and TRBJ2-7; TRBD2 matches at 7 bases. The germline gives CDR1 SGHTA, CDR2 FQGTGA. CDR3 length: 13 residues. V trimming: 4 bases; J trimming: 3 bases; junction bases outside the gene matches: 3. This chain's CDR3 is CASSSSGNYEQYF. The CDR3 DNA follows: TGTGCCAGCAGCTCAAGCGGGAACTACGAGCAGTACTTC.

This clone turned up a few times. The chain recombines TRBV2 with TRBJ1-1; TRBD1 might be the D (5 bases). The CDR3 has 14 residues. In germline, CDR1 is SNHLY, CDR2 FYNNEI. With 5 bases removed from V and 2 bases from J, the gap between germline ends came to 12 bases. CDR3 residues: CASSPWGTNTEAFF. The CDR3 bases are TGTGCCAGCAGTCCCTGGGGGACTAACACTGAAGCTTTCTTT.

The rearrangement links TRBV5-4 to TRBJ2-1; TRBD1 matches 10 bases. This CDR3 is built from 20 residues. J lost 4 bases, V lost 4 bases, and 20 bases had no gene match. Germline V lookup: CDR1 SGHNT, CDR2 YYREEE (reference sequence). CDR3: CASSPPRASRTGGFYNEQFF. CDR3 nucleotide sequence: TGTGCCAGCAGCCCCCCGAGGGCCTCTCGGACAGGGGGGTTTTACAATGAGCAGTTCTTC. Full variable domain (remainder filled in from reference TRBV5-4 and TRBJ2-1): ETGVTQSPTHLIKTRGQQVTLRCSSQSGHNTVSWYQQALGQGPQFIFQYYREEENGRGNFPPRFSGLQFPNYSSELNVNALELDDSALYLCASSPPRASRTGGFYNEQFFGPGTRLTVL.

The rearrangement uses TRBV27 and TRBJ2-1, with D possibly TRBD2 on 5 matching bases. CDR3 length: 15 residues. V lost 3 bases and J lost 4, with 13 bases in between. Germline V gene lookup returns CDR1 MNHEY and CDR2 SMNVEV (reference sequence). DNA of the CDR3: TGTGCCAGCAGTTTTGGACTGGGAGATTACAATGAGCAGTTCTTC. Translation gives CASSFGLGDYNEQFF.

V is TRBV29-1 and J is TRBJ1-2; no reliable D call. CDR1 SQVTM and CDR2 ANQGSEA come from the germline V gene. This CDR3 is 15 amino acids long. Trimming took off 5 bases at V and 2 bases at J, with 18 bases between the two ends. The CDR3 sequence is CSVHKAAGLNYGYTF. CDR3 DNA sequence: TGCAGCGTTCATAAAGCCGCGGGCCTAAACTATGGCTACACCTTC.

This rearrangement joins TRBV29-1 to TRBJ2-1; the match to TRBD2 covers 8 bases. This CDR3 is 14 amino acids long. V gave up 6 bases and J gave up 3 bases; unmatched junction bases: 7. Germline CDR1 reads SQVTM; CDR2 reads ANQGSEA. This CDR3 reads CSVRAGAFYNEQFF. For the CDR3, the DNA is TGCAGCGTGCGAGCGGGAGCTTTCTACAATGAGCAGTTCTTC.

The V gene is TRBV6-5, the J gene TRBJ1-2; the match to TRBD1 covers 7 bases. Germline-derived CDR1 and CDR2 are MNHEY and SVGAGI. The CDR3 is 13 residues long. V trimming: 6 bases; J trimming: 7 bases; junction bases outside the gene matches: 8. DNA for the CDR3: TGTGCCAGCAGCAAGACAGGGATCCGTGGCTACACCTTC. It is translated as CASSKTGIRGYTF.